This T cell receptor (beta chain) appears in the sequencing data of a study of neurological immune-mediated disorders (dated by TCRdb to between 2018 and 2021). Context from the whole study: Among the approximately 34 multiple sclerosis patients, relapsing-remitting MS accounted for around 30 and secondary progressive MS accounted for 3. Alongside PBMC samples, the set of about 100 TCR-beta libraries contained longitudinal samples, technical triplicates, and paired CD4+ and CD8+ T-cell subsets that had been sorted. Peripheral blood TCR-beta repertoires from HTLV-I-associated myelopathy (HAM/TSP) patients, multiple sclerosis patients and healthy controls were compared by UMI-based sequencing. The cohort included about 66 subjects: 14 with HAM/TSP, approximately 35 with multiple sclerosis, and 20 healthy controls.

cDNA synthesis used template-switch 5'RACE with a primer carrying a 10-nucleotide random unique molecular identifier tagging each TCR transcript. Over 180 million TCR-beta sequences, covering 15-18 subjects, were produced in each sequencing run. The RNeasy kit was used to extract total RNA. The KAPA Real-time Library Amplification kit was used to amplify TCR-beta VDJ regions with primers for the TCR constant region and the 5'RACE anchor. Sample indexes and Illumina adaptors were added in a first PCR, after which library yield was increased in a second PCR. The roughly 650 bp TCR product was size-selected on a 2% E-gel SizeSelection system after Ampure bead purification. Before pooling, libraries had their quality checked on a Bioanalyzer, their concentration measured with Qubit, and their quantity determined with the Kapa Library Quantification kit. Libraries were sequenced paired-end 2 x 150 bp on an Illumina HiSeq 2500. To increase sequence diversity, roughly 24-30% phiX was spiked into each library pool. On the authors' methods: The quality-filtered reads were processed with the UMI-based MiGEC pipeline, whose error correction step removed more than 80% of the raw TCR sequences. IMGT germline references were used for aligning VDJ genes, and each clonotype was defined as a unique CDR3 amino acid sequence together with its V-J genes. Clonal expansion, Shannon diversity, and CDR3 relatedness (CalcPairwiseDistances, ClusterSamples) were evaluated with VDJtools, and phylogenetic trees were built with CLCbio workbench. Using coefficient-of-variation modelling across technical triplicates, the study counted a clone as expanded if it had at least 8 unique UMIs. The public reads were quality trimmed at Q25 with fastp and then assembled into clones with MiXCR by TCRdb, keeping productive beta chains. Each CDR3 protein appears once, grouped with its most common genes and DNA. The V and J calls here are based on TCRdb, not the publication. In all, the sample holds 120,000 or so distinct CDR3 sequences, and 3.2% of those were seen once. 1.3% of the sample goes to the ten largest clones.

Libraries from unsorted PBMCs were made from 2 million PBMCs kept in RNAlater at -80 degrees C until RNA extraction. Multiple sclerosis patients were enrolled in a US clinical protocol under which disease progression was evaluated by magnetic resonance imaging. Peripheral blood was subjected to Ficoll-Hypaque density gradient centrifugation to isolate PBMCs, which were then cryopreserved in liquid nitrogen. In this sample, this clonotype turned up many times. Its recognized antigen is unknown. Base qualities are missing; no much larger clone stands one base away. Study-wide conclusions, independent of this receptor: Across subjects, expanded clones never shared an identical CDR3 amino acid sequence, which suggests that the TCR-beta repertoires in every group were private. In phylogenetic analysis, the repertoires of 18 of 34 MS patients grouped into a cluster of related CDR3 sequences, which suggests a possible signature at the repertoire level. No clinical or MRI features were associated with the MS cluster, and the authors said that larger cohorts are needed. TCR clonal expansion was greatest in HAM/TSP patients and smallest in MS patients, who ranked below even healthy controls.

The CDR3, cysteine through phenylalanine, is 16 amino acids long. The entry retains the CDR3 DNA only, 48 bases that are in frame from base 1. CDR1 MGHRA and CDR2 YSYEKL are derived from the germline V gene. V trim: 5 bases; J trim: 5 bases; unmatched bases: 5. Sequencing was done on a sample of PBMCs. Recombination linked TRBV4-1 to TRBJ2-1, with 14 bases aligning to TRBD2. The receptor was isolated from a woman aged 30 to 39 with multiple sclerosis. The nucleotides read TGCGCCAGCAGCATCCGGACTAGCGGGGGGAACAATGAGCAGTTCTTC. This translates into CASSIRTSGGNNEQFF.